This T cell receptor beta chain was profiled in a study of blood T cells in healthy people across ages. Donors each provided 8 to 10 milliliters of peripheral blood. General study results and limits: Naive T cell percentage showed a strong correlation with the diversity of TCR beta.

A second roughly 6 to 12 cycle PCR used barcoded and J-beta primers. Every cDNA molecule bore a tag from a template-switch adaptor containing 12 random nucleotides. Each sample provided no less than 2.5 million CDR3-containing paired-end reads. Using its own MiXCR run on the 5' RACE reads, TCRdb lists one record per CDR3 protein. Here the sample spans 700,000 or so distinct CDR3 sequences, 20% to 25% being singletons. A few counts support this clonotype. Its antigen is not known. Germline CDR1 reads SEHNR; CDR2 reads FQNEAQ (reference sequence). The ends were cut back, 8 bases at V and 3 bases at J, with 14 bases in the middle. The CDR3 has 14 residues.

This receptor was taken from a man aged 65-85 years in good health. What was sequenced was blood. The chain couples TRBV7-9 to TRBJ2-1; a possible D gene is TRBD2 (5 bases). CDR3 protein: CASAPRSGYNEQFF. CDR3 bases: TGTGCCAGCGCTCCTCGGAGCGGCTACAATGAGCAGTTCTTC. Filled out from reference TRBV7-9 and TRBJ2-1, the complete variable domain reads DTGVSQNPRHKITKRGQNVTFRCDPISEHNRLYWYRQTLGQGPEFLTYFQNEAQLEKSRLLSDRFSAERPKGSFSTLEIQRTEQGDSAMYLCASAPRSGYNEQFFGPGTRLTVL.